This entry lists 21 T cell receptor beta chains sequenced from one sample in a study of T cell responses to AZD1222 COVID-19 vaccine. Only in-frame clones appear in the TCRdb table, and some are missing; sequencing was by immunoSEQ multiplex PCR. The sample includes 180,000 or so clones, 91% seen only once; the top ten take less than 2%. The sequences come from peripheral blood, collected 28 days after the second AZD1222 dose. All receptors come from an adult who received the AZD1222 COVID-19 vaccine.

The chain links TRBV5-1 to TRBJ2-7, with 7 bases lining up with TRBD2. The CDR3 spans 12 residues. Germline V gene sequence: CDR1 SGHRS, CDR2 YFSETQ. V lost 3 bases and J lost 3; bases outside the gene matches: 0. CDR3 region: CASSSGGYEQYF. The CDR3 nucleotides read TGCGCCAGCAGCTCGGGAGGCTACGAGCAGTACTTC.

V gene TRBV19 combines with J gene TRBJ2-5; 7 bases align to TRBD2. Germline V gene data show CDR1 as LNHDA and CDR2 as SQIVND (reference sequence). Losses at the gene ends were 5 bases for V and 5 bases for J; bases not matched to a gene: 11. The CDR3 runs to 15 residues. The CDR3 reads CASSSGGTLRETQYF. CDR3 nucleotide sequence: TGTGCCAGTAGTTCGGGGGGTACCCTCCGGGAGACCCAGTACTTC.

V gene TRBV28 combines with J gene TRBJ1-2, with D possibly matching TRBD1 (6 bases). The CDR3 is 16 amino acids. Germline V CDR1 and CDR2: MDHEN, SYDVKM. Trimming shortened V by 5 bases and J by 7 bases, and 23 bases separated the two germline ends. This CDR3 reads CASSPPLGGGKSGYTF. The DNA of the CDR3 is TGTGCCAGCAGTCCACCCTTGGGAGGGGGTAAGAGTGGCTACACCTTC.

Comments on this clone: It may be a read error: a sequence one base away is much more abundant. J is TRBJ2-7 and V is TRBV5-1; 11 bases line up with TRBD2. V dropped 1 base and J dropped 3; count of bases not matched to a gene: 0. The CDR3 contains 14 residues. The germline gives CDR1 SGHRS, CDR2 YFSETQ. CDR3 DNA: TGCGCCAGCAGCTTGACTAGCGGGAGCTACGAGCAGTACTTC. It is translated as CASSLTSGSYEQYF.

V gene TRBV6-5 combines with J gene TRBJ1-5, with D unresolved. Trimming removed 7 bases from V and 4 bases from J, with 17 bases in between. This CDR3 has 15 residues. From germline, CDR1 is MNHEY and CDR2 SVGAGI. CDR3 nucleotide sequence: TGTGCCAGCACCGCGGACGGTCTTCCTAATCAGCCCCAGCATTTT. Translating gives CASTADGLPNQPQHF.

This chain uses TRBV19 with TRBJ1-2, with D hard to call. Germline V lookup: CDR1 LNHDA, CDR2 SQIVND (reference sequence). The CDR3 covers 17 residues. V lost 4 bases to trimming and J lost 1 base, with 19 bases between them. The CDR3 reads CASSKTLRGPLNYGYTF. The CDR3 region has the DNA TGTGCCAGTAGTAAAACGCTTCGCGGACCTCTTAACTATGGCTACACCTTC.

Written as DNA, the CDR3 is TGCGCCAGCAGTGAGTCGCCCAGGACAGGGAGCACTGAAGCTTTCTTT. It is translated as CASSESPRTGSTEAFF. This rearrangement joins TRBV10-2 to TRBJ1-1; the match to TRBD1 covers 8 bases. Germline V CDR1 and CDR2: WSHSY, SAAADI. With 0 bases clipped from V and 4 bases from J, the junction kept 7 bases outside the gene matches. There are 16 residues in the CDR3.

This chain connects TRBV25-1 to TRBJ2-3; D is undetermined. CDR3 length equals 11 residues. Trimming removed 4 bases at V and 10 bases at J, with 9 bases between. CDR1 and CDR2 from the germline V gene are MGHDK and SYGVNS. Written as DNA, the CDR3 is TGTGCCAGCAGTGTCGGACGGGCGCAGTATTTT. Amino acid sequence: CASSVGRAQYF.

This chain joins TRBV2 and TRBJ2-7, with TRBD1 as a possible D gene (6 bases). The CDR3 contains 14 residues. Trimming cost V 8 bases and J 6 bases, with 20 bases left between them. Germline V gives CDR1 SNHLY, CDR2 FYNNEI. CDR3 sequence: CASLYSGVEGEQYF. CDR3 nucleotide sequence: TGTGCCAGCCTCTACTCAGGGGTGGAAGGCGAGCAGTACTTC.

On this clone: Other DNA sequences in the same sample also yield this CDR3. The chain is built from TRBV6-5 and TRBJ1-3; weak D call: TRBD1 (6 bases). This CDR3 has 14 amino acids. V dropped 5 bases and J dropped 1 base, with 9 bases sitting between them. Germline V CDR1 and CDR2: MNHEY, SVGAGI. This CDR3 reads CASSRTDSGNTIYF. CDR3 in DNA: TGTGCCAGCAGTCGGACAGATTCTGGAAACACCATATATTTT.

CDR3 sequence: CASSLVLFGQMNTGELFF. The CDR3 nucleotides are TGTGCCAGCAGCTTGGTTCTCTTTGGACAGATGAACACCGGGGAGCTGTTTTTT. The chain recombines TRBV5-4 with TRBJ2-2; D is possibly TRBD1 (6 bases). The germline gives CDR1 SGHNT, CDR2 YYREEE (reference sequence). The CDR3 has 18 amino acids. V dropped 0 bases and J dropped 1 base, with 16 bases sitting between them.

V usage is TRBV21-1 and J usage is TRBJ2-2; the table calls TRBD2, which could not be checked here. TRBV21-1 is a recognized pseudogene. The CDR3 spans 16 residues. The CDR3 loop is CASSLFGGPGTGELFF. DNA for the CDR3: TGTGCCAGCAGCCTATTCGGGGGGCCGGGGACCGGGGAGCTGTTTTTT.

This chain uses TRBV19 with TRBJ1-6; 7 positions agree with TRBD1. Trimming at V came to 5 bases and at J to 0 bases, leaving 4 bases not matched to a gene. Germline lookup yields CDR1 LNHDA and CDR2 SQIVND (reference sequence). This CDR3 spans 16 amino acids. The DNA of the CDR3 is TGTGCCAGTAGTGAACGACAGGGCTCCTATAATTCACCCCTCCACTTT. Translating gives CASSERQGSYNSPLHF.

This clone appeared a single time. The rearrangement uses TRBV11-2 and TRBJ2-1, with D possibly TRBD1 on 6 matching bases. This CDR3 spans 14 amino acids. Trimming removed 3 bases at V and 7 bases at J, with 13 bases between. CDR1 is SGHAT, CDR2 FQNNGV, per germline. CDR3: CASSFVVQGNEQFF. Written as DNA, the CDR3 is TGTGCCAGCAGCTTTGTTGTTCAGGGGAATGAGCAGTTCTTC.

The J gene is TRBJ1-1, the V gene TRBV2; 8 bases align to TRBD1. Unmatched junction bases numbered 5, after V lost 6 bases and J lost 5 bases. Germline loops: CDR1 SNHLY, CDR2 FYNNEI. The CDR3 totals 13 residues. Here the CDR3 DNA reads TGTGCCAGCAGCTGGACAGGGCAAACTGAAGCTTTCTTT. Its translation: CASSWTGQTEAFF.

The count of this clone is one. The chain has TRBV7-3 and TRBJ2-1; TRBD2 might be the D (5 bases). Germline loops: CDR1 SGHTA, CDR2 FQGTGA. This CDR3 region has 13 residues. V was cut by 5 bases and J by 8 bases, with 13 bases left in between. The CDR3 loop is CASSPQRGDEQFF. The CDR3 DNA sequence: TGTGCCAGCAGCCCCCAACGGGGAGATGAGCAGTTCTTC.

The chain joins TRBV7-9 to TRBJ1-5, with D possibly being TRBD1 (5 bases). Trimming cost V 1 base and J 5 bases, with 9 bases left between them. Germline CDR1 reads SEHNR; CDR2 reads FQNEAQ (reference sequence). The CDR3 covers 14 residues. The chain's CDR3 is CASSLGQGDQPQHF. As DNA, the CDR3 is TGTGCCAGCAGCTTAGGTCAGGGAGATCAGCCCCAGCATTTT.

This rearrangement joins TRBV7-9 to TRBJ2-4, with 8 bases matching TRBD2. The ends lost 4 bases at V and 8 bases at J; junction bases unmatched: 13. The CDR3 loop spans 16 amino acids. The germline V gene encodes CDR1 SEHNR and CDR2 FQNEAQ (reference sequence). The CDR3 DNA is TGTGCCAGCAGCTACCGGACTAGCCGGGAACGGGACATTCAGTACTTC. Residues: CASSYRTSRERDIQYF. The full variable domain, in which reference TRBV7-9 and TRBJ2-4 provide the parts outside the CDR3, is DTGVSQNPRHKITKRGQNVTFRCDPISEHNRLYWYRQTLGQGPEFLTYFQNEAQLEKSRLLSDRFSAERPKGSFSTLEIQRTEQGDSAMYLCASSYRTSRERDIQYFGAGTRLSVL.

This sequence joins TRBV13 and TRBJ1-2; D gene ambiguous. Germline lookup yields CDR1 PRHDT and CDR2 FYEKMQ (reference sequence). This CDR3 is built from 18 residues. Trimming took off 2 bases at V and 6 bases at J, with 25 bases between the two ends. Here the CDR3 DNA reads TGTGCCAGCAGCTTATCTATCCCCATCGAGGTCCCCTTGGATGGCTACACCTTC. Its protein product is CASSLSIPIEVPLDGYTF.

The chain couples TRBV9 to TRBJ1-1; perhaps TRBD1 as D (5 bases). The CDR3 has 14 residues. Germline V lookup: CDR1 SGDLS, CDR2 YYNGEE. The V gene lost 4 bases and the J gene lost 4 bases, with 14 bases spanning the gap. In DNA form, the CDR3 reads TGTGCCAGCAGCCCAGGAGAGGGGATCACTGAAGCTTTCTTT. Its translation is CASSPGEGITEAFF.

V usage is TRBV4-1 and J usage is TRBJ2-2; 8 nucleotides align to TRBD1. The CDR3 has 17 amino acids. The germline gives CDR1 MGHRA, CDR2 YSYEKL. J was trimmed by 9 bases and V by 0 bases; bases with no gene match: 12. This chain's CDR3 is CASSQEFRDRGFRELFF. The CDR3 coding sequence is TGCGCCAGCAGCCAAGAATTTCGCGACAGGGGATTCCGGGAGCTGTTTTTT.